The clone carrying this TCR beta chain was counted ten times or more. As yet, its antigen is unknown. This CDR3 region has 15 residues. V gave up 5 bases and J gave up 0 bases, with 13 bases separating them. The germline V gene encodes CDR1 SGHAT and CDR2 FQNNGV. For TCRbeta, the library was prepared with unique molecular identifiers. One entry per CDR3 protein results from TCRdb running MiXCR on the PCR reads. The table shows around 240,000 distinct CDR3 sequences, with less than 9% occurring only once. This specimen belongs to a study of T-cell reconstitution after alpha-beta-depleted transplantation in children. Findings and limits, study-wide: Surviving recipient T cells and thymic progenitors produced the high day-60 TCRbeta diversity seen in some patients. After one year, T-cell counts and TCRbeta diversity mostly came from new T cells. After transplant, at about two months, alpha-beta T cells were reportedly derived from several hundred expanded graft clones.

The sample consisted of PBMCs, mostly from graft donor cells, taken 180 days after TCRalphabeta/CD19-depleted stem cell transplant. The V call is TRBV11-2, the J call TRBJ2-5; a possible D gene is TRBD2 (6 bases). The clonotype originates from a male patient aged 5 to 17 who had a stem cell transplant for acute lymphoblastic leukemia, so the T cells may come from the graft donor. CDR3 region: CASSLTSRYQETQYF. CDR3 sequence (DNA): TGTGCCAGCAGCCTCACTAGCAGGTACCAAGAGACCCAGTACTTC.